This TCR beta chain emerged from a study of neurological immune-mediated disorders. Libraries from sorted cells each used around 920,000 CD4+ or CD8+ T cells. This clonotype was seen at least ten times. Its antigen is unknown. The germline V and J ends were trimmed by 2 bases and 0 bases, with 5 bases remaining between them. The germline CDR1 and CDR2 sequences are MNHEY and SMNVEV (reference sequence). This CDR3 region has 14 residues. The authors made cDNA by 5'RACE with 10-nucleotide random UMIs. TCRdb called the 5' RACE reads again in MiXCR, with one record for every CDR3 protein. The table has about 50,000 distinct CDR3 sequences, approximately 6.2% seen once. Study results and caveats: None of the CDR3 amino acid sequences of expanded clones were shared across subjects, and this suggested private repertoires in all groups.

Specimen: CD4+ T cells from blood. The sequence was obtained from a woman in her late teens or twenties with multiple sclerosis. The chain recombines TRBV27 with TRBJ1-5, with D uncertain. The CDR3 bases are TGTGCCAGCAGTTTAACTAATAGCAATCAGCCCCAGCATTTT. Amino acids: CASSLTNSNQPQHF.